A selection of T cell receptor beta chains follows, all from one sample in a study of control samples from healthy donors and cancer patients. Clones were read by immunoSEQ multiplex PCR, and TCRdb kept only the in-frame ones, dropping some. Of about 160,000 clones in the sample, about 94% were seen once. Material: blood. These receptors came from a woman aged 60-75 years in good health. Both conserved end residues are part of each CDR3. The D gene is left open where the match is weak. The size field is filled for only some rows; it gives once, few, many or a size class.

D gene: .
J gene: TRBJ2-3
clone size: .
V gene: TRBV25-1
CDR3 protein: CASSLGGSGTDTQYF
CDR3 DNA: TGTGCCAGCAGCCTTGGAGGGTCCGGGACAGATACGCAGTATTTT

D gene: .
J gene: TRBJ1-5
clone size: .
V gene: TRBV2
CDR3 protein: CASSLWDSNQPQHF
CDR3 DNA: TGTGCCAGTAGCTTATGGGACAGCAATCAGCCCCAGCATTTT

D gene: .
J gene: TRBJ2-5
clone size: .
V gene: TRBV11-2
CDR3 protein: CASSLTSGETQYF
CDR3 DNA: TGTGCCAGCAGCTTAACAAGCGGGGAGACCCAGTACTTC

D gene: .
J gene: TRBJ2-7
clone size: .
V gene: TRBV2
CDR3 protein: CASRGGQGSAYEQYF
CDR3 DNA: TGTGCCAGCAGGGGGGGCCAGGGGTCAGCCTACGAGCAGTACTTC

D gene: .
J gene: TRBJ1-1
clone size: .
V gene: TRBV29-1
CDR3 protein: CSVARQFWMNTEAFF
CDR3 DNA: TGCAGCGTTGCGAGACAGTTTTGGATGAACACTGAAGCTTTCTTT

D gene: .
J gene: TRBJ1-3
clone size: .
V gene: TRBV7-2
CDR3 protein: CASSTTGTTGNTIYF
CDR3 DNA: TGTGCCAGCAGCACCACAGGAACCACTGGAAACACCATATATTTT

D gene: .
J gene: TRBJ1-1
clone size: .
V gene: TRBV10-2
CDR3 protein: CASSLRLMNTEAFF
CDR3 DNA: TGCGCCAGCAGTCTAAGACTCATGAACACTGAAGCTTTCTTT

D gene: .
J gene: TRBJ2-2
clone size: .
V gene: TRBV27
CDR3 protein: CASTPGPSSGELFF
CDR3 DNA: TGTGCCAGCACCCCGGGCCCGTCCTCCGGGGAGCTGTTTTTT

D gene: .
J gene: TRBJ1-1
clone size: .
V gene: TRBV30
CDR3 protein: CAWSVPRLGQPQAFF
CDR3 DNA: TGTGCCTGGAGTGTACCTCGATTAGGGCAGCCACAAGCTTTCTTT

D gene: .
J gene: TRBJ1-6
clone size: once
V gene: TRBV11-2
CDR3 protein: CASSFRGENSPLHF
CDR3 DNA: TGTGCCAGCAGCTTCCGAGGGGAGAATTCACCCCTCCACTTT

D gene: .
J gene: TRBJ1-4
clone size: .
V gene: TRBV28
CDR3 protein: CASSVDSANEKLFF
CDR3 DNA: TGTGCCAGCAGTGTGGACAGCGCAAATGAAAAACTGTTTTTT

D gene: .
J gene: TRBJ1-5
clone size: .
V gene: TRBV6-5
CDR3 protein: CASSYSRADYQPQHF
CDR3 DNA: TGTGCCAGCAGTTACTCCCGGGCGGACTATCAGCCCCAGCATTTT

D gene: TRBD1
J gene: TRBJ2-5
clone size: .
V gene: TRBV18
CDR3 protein: CASSSRTGGSGETQYF
CDR3 DNA: TGTGCCAGCTCATCAAGGACAGGGGGCTCAGGAGAGACCCAGTACTTC

D gene: .
J gene: TRBJ1-5
clone size: .
V gene: TRBV6-1
CDR3 protein: CASSEAGGNQPQHF
CDR3 DNA: TGTGCCAGCAGTGAAGCCGGAGGGAATCAGCCCCAGCATTTT

D gene: .
J gene: TRBJ1-4
clone size: few
V gene: TRBV7-9
CDR3 protein: CASSLGLDPTNEKLFF
CDR3 DNA: TGTGCCAGCAGCTTAGGGCTGGACCCGACGAATGAAAAACTGTTTTTT

D gene: .
J gene: TRBJ1-2
clone size: .
V gene: TRBV27
CDR3 protein: CASSPGHNYGYTF
CDR3 DNA: TGTGCCAGCAGCCCTGGTCATAACTATGGCTACACCTTC

D gene: TRBD2
J gene: TRBJ2-2
clone size: once
V gene: TRBV2
CDR3 protein: CASSEGLAGGLRELFF
CDR3 DNA: TGTGCCAGCAGTGAAGGCCTAGCGGGGGGACTGAGAGAGCTGTTTTTT

D gene: .
J gene: TRBJ1-1
clone size: .
V gene: TRBV20-1
CDR3 protein: CSASWGDEAFF
CDR3 DNA: TGCAGTGCTAGTTGGGGCGACGAAGCTTTCTTT

D gene: TRBD2
J gene: TRBJ2-3
clone size: .
V gene: TRBV19
CDR3 protein: CASSTAGGPADTQYF
CDR3 DNA: TGTGCCAGTAGTACGGCGGGGGGGCCAGCAGATACGCAGTATTTT

D gene: TRBD1
J gene: TRBJ1-1
clone size: .
V gene: TRBV12-5
CDR3 protein: CASGSGGGGTEAFF
CDR3 DNA: TGTGCTAGTGGGTCAGGGGGCGGCGGCACTGAAGCTTTCTTT

D gene: .
J gene: TRBJ1-4
clone size: .
V gene: TRBV12-3/TRBV12-4
CDR3 protein: CATARGNEKLFF
CDR3 DNA: TGTGCCACCGCCCGGGGAAATGAAAAACTGTTTTTT

D gene: .
J gene: TRBJ1-3
clone size: .
V gene: TRBV15
CDR3 protein: CATRRQGISGNTIYF
CDR3 DNA: TGTGCCACCAGACGGCAAGGAATCTCTGGAAACACCATATATTTT

D gene: .
J gene: TRBJ1-4
clone size: .
V gene: TRBV11-2
CDR3 protein: CASSLRAVGEKLFF
CDR3 DNA: TGTGCCAGCAGCTTACGTGCAGTGGGCGAAAAACTGTTTTTT

D gene: .
J gene: TRBJ1-5
clone size: .
V gene: TRBV6-1
CDR3 protein: CASSWQESNQPQHF
CDR3 DNA: TGTGCCAGCAGTTGGCAAGAGAGTAATCAGCCCCAGCATTTT

D gene: .
J gene: TRBJ2-7
clone size: .
V gene: TRBV6-5
CDR3 protein: CASSYSRGESEQYF
CDR3 DNA: TGTGCCAGCAGTTACTCGAGGGGGGAATCCGAGCAGTACTTC

D gene: .
J gene: TRBJ2-7
clone size: .
V gene: TRBV7-8
CDR3 protein: CASRRGGPDEQYF
CDR3 DNA: TGTGCCAGCCGGCGCGGCGGTCCTGACGAGCAGTACTTC

D gene: .
J gene: TRBJ1-2
clone size: .
V gene: TRBV27
CDR3 protein: CASKGNTGPYGYTF
CDR3 DNA: TGTGCCAGCAAGGGGAACACAGGACCCTATGGCTACACCTTC

D gene: .
J gene: TRBJ1-1
clone size: .
V gene: TRBV19
CDR3 protein: CASSIMRNTEAFF
CDR3 DNA: TGTGCCAGTAGTATCATGAGGAACACTGAAGCTTTCTTT

D gene: .
J gene: TRBJ1-2
clone size: .
V gene: TRBV19
CDR3 protein: CASNEGLGYTF
CDR3 DNA: TGTGCCAGTAATGAAGGGTTGGGCTACACCTTC

D gene: .
J gene: TRBJ1-2
clone size: .
V gene: TRBV6-4
CDR3 protein: CASSIQATNNYGYTF
CDR3 DNA: TGTGCCAGCAGTATCCAGGCGACTAATAACTATGGCTACACCTTC

D gene: .
J gene: TRBJ1-6
clone size: .
V gene: TRBV10-3
CDR3 protein: CAIRRDGNSPLHF
CDR3 DNA: TGTGCCATCAGGAGGGACGGAAATTCACCCCTCCACTTT

D gene: .
J gene: TRBJ1-4
clone size: .
V gene: TRBV11-3
CDR3 protein: CASSLEYREQNEKLFF
CDR3 DNA: TGTGCCAGCAGCTTAGAGTACAGGGAGCAGAATGAAAAACTGTTTTTT

D gene: .
J gene: TRBJ1-3
clone size: .
V gene: TRBV7-2
CDR3 protein: CASSEAATVSGNTIYF
CDR3 DNA: TGTGCCAGCAGTGAAGCCGCGACAGTTTCTGGAAACACCATATATTTT